This TCR beta chain was found in a study of cytotoxic CD8 clonotypes in ibrutinib-treated CLL. Profiled with immunoSEQ multiplex PCR; TCRdb holds only in-frame clones, not every one. Here the sample spans hundreds of thousands of clones, around four fifths being singletons. Germline-derived CDR1 and CDR2 are LNHDA and SQIVND (reference sequence). Trimming removed 7 bases from V and 3 bases from J, with 9 bases in between. The CDR3 contains 12 residues. The input for sequencing was PBMCs, taken before ibrutinib treatment. This chain joins TRBV19 and TRBJ1-2; D might be TRBD1 (6 bases). The TCR sequence derives from a human donor with chronic lymphocytic leukemia. The CDR3 protein is CASTDRYYGYTF. In nucleotides, the CDR3 is TGTGCCAGTACTGACAGGTACTATGGCTACACCTTC.